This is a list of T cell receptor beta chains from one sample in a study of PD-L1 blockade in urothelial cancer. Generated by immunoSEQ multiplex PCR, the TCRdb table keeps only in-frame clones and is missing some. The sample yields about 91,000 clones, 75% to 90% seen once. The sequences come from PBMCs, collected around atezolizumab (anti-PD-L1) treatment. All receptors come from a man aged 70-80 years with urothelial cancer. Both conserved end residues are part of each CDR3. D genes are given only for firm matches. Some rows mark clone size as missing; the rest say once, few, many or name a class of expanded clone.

TGTGCCAGCAGCTTGGGGGGTAATAGCGCATACAATGAGCAGTTCTTC,CASSLGGNSAYNEQFF,.,TRBV5-5,TRBJ2-1,.
TGTGCCAGCAGTCTCCCCGTTGTCCCTTTCGGAAACACCATATATTTT,CASSLPVVPFGNTIYF,many,TRBV28,TRBJ1-3,.
TGTGCCAGCACCTCGGACAGGGCAGGCGAGCAGTACTTC,CASTSDRAGEQYF,.,TRBV2,TRBJ2-7,TRBD1
TGTGCCAGCAGTAGTACTAGCGGGATGGGCTACGAGCAGTACTTC,CASSSTSGMGYEQYF,.,TRBV11-3,TRBJ2-7,TRBD2
TGTGCCAGCAGCCCGTACAGTTACGAGCAGTACTTC,CASSPYSYEQYF,.,TRBV7-8,TRBJ2-7,.
TGCAGCGTTGAAGATCAGGGTACAGGGGATGAGCAGTTCTTC,CSVEDQGTGDEQFF,.,TRBV29-1,TRBJ2-1,TRBD1
TGTGCCAGCAGCGGACAGGGGGGTGATGAAAAACTGTTTTTT,CASSGQGGDEKLFF,.,TRBV9,TRBJ1-4,TRBD1
TGTGCCAGCAGTGACTCGAACCGGTACCGCCAATCTGGGGCCAACGTCCTGACTTTC,CASSDSNRYRQSGANVLTF,.,TRBV6-4,TRBJ2-6,.
TGTGCCAGCAGTTTGAGAAGAACAGATACGCAGTATTTT,CASSLRRTDTQYF,.,TRBV6-5,TRBJ2-3,.
TGTGCCAGCAGTCACGGACAGGGTGAAAAACTGTTTTTT,CASSHGQGEKLFF,.,TRBV27,TRBJ1-4,TRBD1
TGTGCCAGCAGCCTTCAAGGGGTCGGCAATGAGCAGTTCTTC,CASSLQGVGNEQFF,.,TRBV5-4,TRBJ2-1,.
TGTGCCAGCACCTCGGCTAGCGGGGGCCCGTCCTACGAGCAGTACTTC,CASTSASGGPSYEQYF,.,TRBV28,TRBJ2-7,TRBD2
TGTGCCAGCAGCCCCAGAGAGGGCCAGCCCCAGCATTTT,CASSPREGQPQHF,.,TRBV27,TRBJ1-5,.
TGTGCCAGTAGTGCAAGGACAGGGGAGGTGGGCAATCAGCCCCAGCATTTT,CASSARTGEVGNQPQHF,.,TRBV19,TRBJ1-5,TRBD1
TGTGCCAGCAGTGAAACCGGGACATACCAAGAGACCCAGTACTTC,CASSETGTYQETQYF,.,TRBV25-1,TRBJ2-5,.
TGTGCCAGTAGTATAGGAAGAGGGACTTTCCCGTCAGATACGCAGTATTTT,CASSIGRGTFPSDTQYF,.,TRBV19,TRBJ2-3,.
TGTGCCAGCAGCCCCTTAGCGGGAGCCCCCTACAATGAGCAGTTCTTC,CASSPLAGAPYNEQFF,.,TRBV14,TRBJ2-1,TRBD2
TGTGCCAGCAGCTCCTCGTGGGGTAGCGGGGGGATCTACGAGCAGTACTTC,CASSSSWGSGGIYEQYF,.,TRBV11-2,TRBJ2-7,TRBD2
TGTGCCAGCAGCTGGGGAGAAGTAGATACGCAGTATTTT,CASSWGEVDTQYF,once,TRBV11-3,TRBJ2-3,.
TGCGCCAGCAGCCAGGTCGACAGGCTACCCACCGGGGAGCTGTTTTTT,CASSQVDRLPTGELFF,medium-sized,TRBV4-3,TRBJ2-2,.
TGTGCCAGCAGGCCCGGGAGGCAGAATGAAAAACTGTTTTTT,CASRPGRQNEKLFF,.,TRBV6-1,TRBJ1-4,.
TGTGCCAGCGGGGACAGGGCAACGCATTATGGCTACACCTTC,CASGDRATHYGYTF,.,TRBV7-9,TRBJ1-2,TRBD1
TGTGCCAGCAGAGGGACTAGCGGGAGTAGGGAGCTGTTTTTT,CASRGTSGSRELFF,.,TRBV2,TRBJ2-2,TRBD2
TGTGCCAGCAGCTTAACGATGGGGGGAAATGGCTACACCTTC,CASSLTMGGNGYTF,.,TRBV7-2,TRBJ1-2,.
TGTGCCAGCAGCTTGGAAGGGGGCCGGTGGATAACTGAAGCTTTCTTT,CASSLEGGRWITEAFF,.,TRBV5-6,TRBJ1-1,TRBD1
TGTGCCAGCAACTCCCTAGGGGACACAACCTACGAGCAGTACTTC,CASNSLGDTTYEQYF,.,TRBV6-5,TRBJ2-7,.
TGTGCCAGCAGCCGGGAACAGAGAAACGAGCAGTACTTC,CASSREQRNEQYF,.,TRBV28,TRBJ2-7,.
TGTGCCAGCCCGGGGACTAGCGGGAGTCAATACACAGATACGCAGTATTTT,CASPGTSGSQYTDTQYF,.,TRBV5-4,TRBJ2-3,TRBD2
TGTGCCAGCAGGACAGGGGATAGGTATGGCTACACCTTC,CASRTGDRYGYTF,.,TRBV2,TRBJ1-2,TRBD1
TGCGCCAGCAGCTTGGCAGGGGCCCATGGCTACACCTTC,CASSLAGAHGYTF,.,TRBV5-1,TRBJ1-2,.
TGTGCCAGTAGTCCCGGGACATCCCCTTGGGCCCAGTACTTC,CASSPGTSPWAQYF,.,TRBV19,TRBJ2-5,.
TGTGCCAGCAGATTGGGGCTGGGCCCCTATAATTCACCCCTCCACTTT,CASRLGLGPYNSPLHF,.,TRBV5-6,TRBJ1-6,.
TGTGCCAGCAGCTCCCGGGACAAGGGGTACTACGAGCAGTACTTC,CASSSRDKGYYEQYF,.,TRBV5-6,TRBJ2-7,.
TGTGCCAGCTCACCTGGTTCTTCGGAGAGCTCCTACGAGCAGTACTTC,CASSPGSSESSYEQYF,.,TRBV18,TRBJ2-7,.
TGTGCCAGCCAGGTGAGACAGAACACCGGGGAGCTGTTTTTT,CASQVRQNTGELFF,.,TRBV19,TRBJ2-2,.
TGTGCCAGCAGCCTAGCGGGGGTGTTCTACGAGCAGTACTTC,CASSLAGVFYEQYF,.,TRBV13,TRBJ2-7,TRBD2
TGTGCCAGCAGCTTCTCAGGGGTTACCTACAATGAGCAGTTCTTC,CASSFSGVTYNEQFF,once,TRBV7-9,TRBJ2-1,.
TGCGCCAGCAGGGGGGACAGCTCCTATAATTCACCCCTCCACTTT,CASRGDSSYNSPLHF,.,TRBV10-2,TRBJ1-6,TRBD1
TGTGCCAGCAGTCCCGAAGGACTAGCGGGAGGGCCTTACTTTATCGATGAGCAGTTCTTC,CASSPEGLAGGPYFIDEQFF,.,TRBV27,TRBJ2-1,TRBD2
TGTGCCAGCAGCCCTGCTCTCGGAGCTTCGTCACCCCTCCACTTT,CASSPALGASSPLHF,once,TRBV7-9,TRBJ1-6,.
TGTGCCAGCAGCCTCGGGACTAGCGGGACGAATGAGCAGTTCTTC,CASSLGTSGTNEQFF,.,TRBV5-5,TRBJ2-1,TRBD2
TGCGCCAGCAGTGAGGGATTCGGGTATGGCTACACCTTC,CASSEGFGYGYTF,once,TRBV5-1,TRBJ1-2,.
TGTGCCAGCAGCTTGACCCTTGGACACTCCCGTCAGGAGACCCAGTACTTC,CASSLTLGHSRQETQYF,.,TRBV5-5,TRBJ2-5,.
TGTGCCAGCAGGATCGGTTATACCTACGAGCAGTACTTC,CASRIGYTYEQYF,.,TRBV6-1,TRBJ2-7,.
TGTGCCAGCAGCCGATTAGCAGTGACTAGCTACGAGCAGTACTTC,CASSRLAVTSYEQYF,.,TRBV7-8,TRBJ2-7,.
TGTGCCAGCAGCTTAGGGGACAGAAAATTACAAGAGACCCAGTACTTC,CASSLGDRKLQETQYF,.,TRBV7-9,TRBJ2-5,TRBD1
TGTGCCAGCAACCGTGGGGACCCGGGGGCAGATACGCAGTATTTT,CASNRGDPGADTQYF,.,TRBV9,TRBJ2-3,.
TGTGCCAGCTCCCCCGGGGGGAGCAATTCACCCCTCCACTTT,CASSPGGSNSPLHF,few,TRBV18,TRBJ1-6,.
TGCGCCAGCAGCCTCGCTCCGAACAGGGGACCCACGAACACCGGGGAGCTGTTTTTT,CASSLAPNRGPTNTGELFF,few,TRBV5-1,TRBJ2-2,TRBD1
TGTGCCAGCAGCCTCGACAGGAACACCGGGGAGCTGTTTTTT,CASSLDRNTGELFF,.,TRBV4-2,TRBJ2-2,.
TGCGCCAGCAGCTTGTCTCAGGGGGTATTCGATGAGCAGTTCTTC,CASSLSQGVFDEQFF,.,TRBV5-1,TRBJ2-1,TRBD1
TGTGCCAGCAGCCAGGGGTGGGCAGATACGCAGTATTTT,CASSQGWADTQYF,.,TRBV7-2,TRBJ2-3,.
TGTGCCAGCAGCTCCCTAGCGGGAGGATCCCGCGAGCAGTACTTC,CASSSLAGGSREQYF,.,TRBV5-5,TRBJ2-7,TRBD2